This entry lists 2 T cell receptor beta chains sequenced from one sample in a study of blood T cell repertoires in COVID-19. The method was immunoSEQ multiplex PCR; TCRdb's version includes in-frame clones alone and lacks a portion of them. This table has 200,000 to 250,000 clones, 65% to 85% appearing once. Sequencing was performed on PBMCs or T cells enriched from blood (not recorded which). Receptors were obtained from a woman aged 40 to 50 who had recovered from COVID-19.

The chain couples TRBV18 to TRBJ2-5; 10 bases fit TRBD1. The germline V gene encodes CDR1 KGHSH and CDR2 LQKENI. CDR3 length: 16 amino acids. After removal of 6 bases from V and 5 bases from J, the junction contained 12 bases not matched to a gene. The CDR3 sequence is CASSLPGQGIWETQYF. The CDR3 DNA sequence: TGTGCCAGCTCCCTTCCGGGACAGGGGATTTGGGAGACCCAGTACTTC.

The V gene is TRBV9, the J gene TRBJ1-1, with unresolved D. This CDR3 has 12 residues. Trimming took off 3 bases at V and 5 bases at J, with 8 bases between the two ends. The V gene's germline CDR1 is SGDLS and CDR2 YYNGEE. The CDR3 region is CASSGPRTEAFF. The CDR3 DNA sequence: TGTGCCAGCAGCGGCCCGAGGACTGAAGCTTTCTTT.